This T cell receptor beta chain was recorded in a study of T cells after yellow fever vaccination. Regarding the study as a whole: Post-booster reappearance was seen for most primary-vaccination clones (just over 95% CD4, around 91% CD8). Weaker overall was a secondary response that nonetheless peaked faster, on day 5 versus 15. Relatively few clonotypes were ones that appeared in both CD4 and CD8 compartments.

The CDR3 spans 15 residues. After removal of 5 bases from V and 4 bases from J, the junction contained 7 bases not matched to a gene. Per the germline V gene, CDR1 is MDHEN and CDR2 is SYDVKM. Universal primer sites and UMIs were introduced during 5'RACE template-switching synthesis of TCR cDNA. TCRdb passed the 5' RACE reads through MiXCR, listing each CDR3 protein once. This sample has under 300,000 distinct CDR3 sequences, with 10% to 15% found just once. This clonotype has only a few counts. Its antigen is as yet unknown. This receptor was taken from a man aged 25 to 45 who received the YFV17D yellow fever vaccine. This rearrangement joins TRBV28 to TRBJ1-5; 8 positions agree with TRBD1. Sequenced here: CD4+ T cells sorted from PBMCs, sampled 45 days after the yellow fever booster vaccination. CDR3 residues: CASSAYGTGNQPQHF. For the CDR3, the DNA is TGTGCCAGCAGTGCGTATGGGACAGGTAATCAGCCCCAGCATTTT. Full variable domain (remainder filled in from reference TRBV28 and TRBJ1-5): DVKVTQSSRYLVKRTGEKVFLECVQDMDHENMFWYRQDPGLGLRLIYFSYDVKMKEKGDIPEGYSVSREKKERFSLILESASTNQTSMYLCASSAYGTGNQPQHFGDGTRLSIL.